The entry below describes one T cell receptor beta chain. Only in-frame clones appear in the TCRdb table, and some are missing; sequencing was by immunoSEQ multiplex PCR. The repertoire consists of fewer than 25,000 clones, with about 90% occurring once and the leading ten covering 28%. CDR1 is GTSNPN, CDR2 SVGIG, per germline (reference sequence). The CDR3 has 14 residues. The trim removed 6 bases at V and 5 bases at J, leaving 9 bases unmatched. As to treatment: preoperative locoregional IRX-2 cytokine immunotherapy. This phase Ib study tested locoregional IRX-2 cytokine immunotherapy given before surgery. The sample comes from a study of preoperative IRX-2 immunotherapy in early breast cancer.

Sequenced material: tumor tissue, taken after IRX-2 immunotherapy. This clonotype originated in a human donor with breast cancer. J is TRBJ2-7 and V is TRBV30; 11 bases map to TRBD2. CDR3 nucleotides: TGTGCCTGTCGCAGGACTAGCGGGTGGGACGAGCAGTACTTC. Encoded protein: CACRRTSGWDEQYF.